These 24 T cell receptor beta chains share one sample of origin, sequenced in a study of molecular identifiers for immune sequencing clone quantification. From the PCR reads, TCRdb called clonotypes with MiXCR, one entry per CDR3 protein. The table lists around 470,000 distinct CDR3 sequences, roughly 25% of them singletons, with under 0.8% in the top ten. Sequencing was carried out using naive CD8+ T cells from blood, with Jurkat cell RNA spiked in. Documented subset: FACS-sorted CD8+CD4-CCR7+CD45RA+ naive T cells. These TCRs come from a human donor in good health. Some libraries in this study had Jurkat cell RNA spiked in.

The chain joins TRBV13 to TRBJ2-2; a possible D gene is TRBD1 (6 bases). This CDR3 region has 14 residues. Trimming removed 4 bases from V and 13 bases from J, with 19 bases in between. Germline assignment: CDR1 PRHDT and CDR2 FYEKMQ (reference sequence). CDR3 DNA sequence: TGTGCCAGCAGCTCCGGGACAAGTAATAAAAGGCTGTTTTTT. It encodes CASSSGTSNKRLFF.

The sample holds one count of this clonotype. Compared with germline, one end of the junction differs, possibly owing to a read error. The rearrangement joins TRBV7-9 to TRBJ1-5, with D unclear. The germline gives CDR1 SEHNR, CDR2 FQNEAQ (reference sequence). This CDR3 comprises 12 residues. The CDR3 loop reads CASSLAGQHQHF. The DNA of the CDR3 is TGTGCCAGCAGCTTAGCCGGCCAGCACCAGCATTTT.

The CDR3 loop reads CASSLSSGQETQYF. DNA of the CDR3: TGTGCCAGCAGTCTTTCTAGCGGTCAAGAGACCCAGTACTTC. The genes are TRBV6-2 or TRBV6-3 and TRBJ2-5; TRBD2 matches at 7 bases. The CDR3 contains 14 residues. After removal of 5 bases from V and 2 bases from J, the junction contained 5 bases not matched to a gene. Germline assignment: CDR1 MNHEY and CDR2 SVGEGT.

The CDR3 region has the DNA TGCACTGGGACTAGCAGGGAAAGGAACACCGGGGAGCTGTTTTTT. Protein sequence: CTGTSRERNTGELFF. The chain carries TRBV20-1 and TRBJ2-2; 9 bases align to TRBD2. Germline V gene lookup returns CDR1 DFQATT and CDR2 SNEGSKA (reference sequence). The CDR3 runs to 15 residues.

Concerning this clonotype: A clone one base away is much larger, so this may be a read error. The chain has TRBV7-2 and TRBJ2-5, with 9 positions matching TRBD2. Germline V gene data show CDR1 as SGHTA and CDR2 as FQGNSA. This CDR3 region has 15 residues. This chain's CDR3 is CASSLELAGRETLYF. CDR3 coding DNA: TGTGCCAGCAGCTTAGAGCTAGCGGGACGGGAGACCCTGTACTTC. Drawing the rest from reference TRBV7-2 and TRBJ2-5, the complete variable domain is GAGVSQSPSNKVTEKGKDVELRCDPISGHTALYWYRQSLGQGLEFLIYFQGNSAPDKSGLPSDRFSAERTGGSVSTLTIQRTQQEDSAVYLCASSLELAGRETLYFGPGTRLLVL.

This clonotype was observed many times. The genes are TRBV12-3 or TRBV12-4 and TRBJ2-3; TRBD2 agrees at 8 bases. CDR3 length: 15 amino acids. The ends lost 6 bases at V and 5 bases at J; junction bases unmatched: 10. The CDR3 spells CASSRVGGGRDTQYF. Written as DNA, the CDR3 is TGTGCCAGCAGCCGAGTCGGGGGGGGGAGAGATACGCAGTATTTT.

This clonotype was seen at least ten times. This chain joins TRBV29-1 and TRBJ2-5, with 8 nucleotides matching TRBD2. After removal of 4 bases from V and 2 bases from J, the junction contained 3 bases not matched to a gene. From germline, CDR1 is SQVTM and CDR2 ANQGSEA. The CDR3 has 13 amino acids. The CDR3 DNA reads TGCAGCGTTGTGACTAGCGAACAAGAGACCCAGTACTTC. Its translation: CSVVTSEQETQYF.

As to this clonotype: The junction shows a germline mismatch at one end, possibly a read error. The gene calls are TRBV5-3 and TRBJ2-7; 8 positions match TRBD2. TRBV5-3 is an ORF for which the function is uncertain. This CDR3 has 14 residues. The CDR3 protein is CASSLRGAHYEQYF. Here the CDR3 DNA reads TGTGCCAGCAGCTTGCGGGGGGCTCACTACGAGCAGTACTTC.

This clonotype was observed a few times. The rearrangement links TRBV11-3 to TRBJ2-7; D is undetermined. The germline V gene encodes CDR1 SGHNT and CDR2 YENEEA. V was shortened by 0 bases and J by 1 base, with 10 bases between the two germline ends. The CDR3 spans 15 residues. This CDR3 is CASSLDRQASYEQYF. As DNA, the CDR3 is TGTGCCAGCAGCTTAGATCGGCAGGCGTCCTACGAGCAGTACTTC.

This clonotype was detected only a few times. The V gene is TRBV14, the J gene TRBJ2-3, with unresolved D. The V and J ends lost 4 bases and 2 bases respectively, with 10 bases between them. The CDR3 loop spans 14 amino acids. The germline gives CDR1 SGHDN, CDR2 FVKESK. The CDR3 sequence is CASSPSILTDTQYF. The CDR3 coding sequence is TGTGCCAGCAGCCCCAGTATCCTCACAGATACGCAGTATTTT. The variable domain in full, with the rest retrieved from reference TRBV14 and TRBJ2-3, is EAGVTQFPSHSVIEKGQTVTLRCDPISGHDNLYWYRRVMGKEIKFLLHFVKESKQDESGMPNNRFLAERTGGTYSTLKVQPAELEDSGVYFCASSPSILTDTQYFGPGTRLTVL.

This clonotype came up many times. The J gene is TRBJ2-3, the V gene TRBV12-3 or TRBV12-4; TRBD2 aligns across 8 bases. V shed 8 bases and J 1 base; nucleotides not matched to a gene: 8. CDR3 length: 15 amino acids. The CDR3 DNA sequence: TGTGCCAGCTTACAGACTAGCGCTCGCACAGATACGCAGTATTTT. It translates to CASLQTSARTDTQYF.

At least ten counts were recorded for this clonotype. The CDR3 spells CASSPEGREQYF. The CDR3 nucleotides are TGTGCCAGCTCTCCCGAGGGGCGGGAGCAGTACTTC. V usage is TRBV12-3 or TRBV12-4 and J usage is TRBJ2-7; D tentatively reads TRBD1 or TRBD2 (5 bases each). V lost 8 bases, J lost 7 bases, and 15 bases lay in between. This CDR3 has 12 residues.

The rearrangement uses TRBV27 and TRBJ2-7; D possibly corresponds to TRBD1 (6 bases). V was cut by 5 bases and J by 0 bases, with 14 bases left in between. The germline CDR1 and CDR2 sequences are MNHEY and SMNVEV (reference sequence). The CDR3 consists of 15 residues. The CDR3: CASSRTQGSSYEQYF. The CDR3 DNA follows: TGTGCCAGCAGTAGGACGCAGGGGAGCTCCTACGAGCAGTACTTC.

With respect to this clonotype: One end of the junction fails to match germline, which may point to a read error. CDR3 sequence reads: CASSDSGGIGLELF. Written as DNA, the CDR3 is TGTGCCAGCAGTGATTCGGGGGGCATAGGACTAGAACTGTTC. The chain carries TRBV2 and TRBJ2-7, with a possible D match to TRBD2 (7 bases). Germline loops: CDR1 SNHLY, CDR2 FYNNEI. CDR3 size: 14 residues. Full variable domain (remainder filled in from reference TRBV2 and TRBJ2-7): EPEVTQTPSHQVTQMGQEVILRCVPISNHLYFYWYRQILGQKVEFLVSFYNNEISEKSEIFDDQFSVERPDGSNFTLKIRSTKLEDSAMYFCASSDSGGIGLELFGPGTRLTVT.

This clonotype appeared a few times. The gene calls are TRBV12-5 and TRBJ1-6; D might be TRBD1 (5 bases). Germline lookup yields CDR1 LGHNT and CDR2 FRNRAP. The CDR3 covers 15 residues. The V end was cut by 3 bases, the J end by 8 bases, with 14 bases between. The CDR3 DNA follows: TGTGCTAGTGGTTTTTGGGGACCCAAGGATTCACCCCTCCACTTT. It specifies CASGFWGPKDSPLHF. Complete variable domain (other parts from reference TRBV12-5 and TRBJ1-6): DARVTQTPRHKVTEMGQEVTMRCQPILGHNTVFWYRQTMMQGLELLAYFRNRAPLDDSGMPKDRFSAEMPDATLATLKIQPSEPRDSAVYFCASGFWGPKDSPLHFGNGTRLTVT.

This chain links TRBV19 with TRBJ1-1; TRBD1 might be the D (5 bases). From germline, CDR1 is LNHDA and CDR2 SQIVND (reference sequence). This CDR3 comprises 13 residues. The V gene lost 3 bases and the J gene lost 8 bases, with 13 bases spanning the gap. CDR3 nucleotide sequence: TGTGCCAGTAGTATCATAGGGGAGCAAGAAGCTTTCTTT. Translation gives CASSIIGEQEAFF.

This clonotype was seen a handful of times. This chain connects TRBV12-3 or TRBV12-4 to TRBJ2-3; TRBD1 is a possible D gene (7 bases). The CDR3 spans 14 residues. Between the trimmed V and J ends, which lost 10 bases and 0 bases, there was a span of 14 bases. DNA for the CDR3: TGTGCCATCCAGGGGGACTCTAGCACAGATACGCAGTATTTT. Amino acid sequence: CAIQGDSSTDTQYF.

This clonotype appeared a few times. The chain links TRBV5-1 to TRBJ2-2; maybe TRBD1 (6 bases). The CDR3 has 15 residues. From germline, CDR1 is SGHRS and CDR2 YFSETQ. Trimming left V 4 bases short and J 0 bases short, with 10 bases between. The CDR3 spells CASSPDRPNTGELFF. DNA for the CDR3: TGCGCCAGCAGCCCCGACAGGCCGAACACCGGGGAGCTGTTTTTT.

The sample holds a few counts of this clonotype. The chain employs TRBV7-2 and TRBJ2-7, with 13 nucleotides matching TRBD2. Germline values: CDR1 SGHTA, CDR2 FQGNSA. V lost 3 bases to trimming and J lost 2 bases; unmatched junction nucleotides: 10. The CDR3 runs 18 residues. The chain's CDR3 is CASSFELAGGPLAYEQYF. CDR3 DNA: TGTGCCAGCAGCTTCGAACTAGCGGGAGGGCCTTTGGCCTACGAGCAGTACTTC.

The chain is built from TRBV20-1 and TRBJ2-7; perhaps TRBD2 as D (6 bases). The CDR3 runs 14 residues. V was cut by 0 bases and J by 5 bases, with 14 bases left in between. CDR1 DFQATT and CDR2 SNEGSKA come from the germline V gene (reference sequence). CDR3 sequence (DNA): TGCAGTGCTAGAGATCTCACGGAGGGACACGAGCAGTACTTC. Translated, it gives CSARDLTEGHEQYF.

The chain recombines TRBV11-2 with TRBJ1-3, with D unresolved. The germline CDR1 and CDR2 sequences are SGHAT and FQNNGV. Trimming shortened V by 5 bases and J by 4 bases, and 12 bases separated the two germline ends. CDR3 length: 14 amino acids. This CDR3 is CASSRGRLGNTIYF. For the CDR3, the DNA is TGTGCCAGCAGCCGCGGACGGCTCGGAAACACCATATATTTT.

The rearrangement links TRBV7-9 to TRBJ2-1, with D possibly matching TRBD1 (5 bases). Trimming took off 1 base at V and 7 bases at J, with 11 bases between the two ends. Germline V CDR1 and CDR2: SEHNR, FQNEAQ (reference sequence). This CDR3 spans 14 amino acids. CDR3 sequence: CASSLVARGNEQFF. CDR3 bases: TGTGCCAGCAGCTTAGTGGCTAGGGGAAATGAGCAGTTCTTC.

J is TRBJ2-5 and V is TRBV5-6, with 9 bases lining up with TRBD2. This CDR3 has 17 residues. J was trimmed by 3 bases and V by 1 base; bases with no gene match: 10. Germline loops: CDR1 SGHDT, CDR2 YYEEEE. CDR3 region: CASSLRESGGYKETQYF. The CDR3 nucleotides read TGTGCCAGCAGCTTGAGGGAGAGCGGGGGGTACAAAGAGACCCAGTACTTC.

The chain has TRBV12-3 or TRBV12-4 and TRBJ1-6, with no clear D. This CDR3 is built from 14 residues. V was shortened by 5 bases and J by 9 bases, with 14 bases between the two germline ends. The CDR3: CASSVGVTSSPLHF. CDR3 coding DNA: TGTGCCAGCAGTGTTGGGGTTACGAGTTCACCCCTCCACTTT.